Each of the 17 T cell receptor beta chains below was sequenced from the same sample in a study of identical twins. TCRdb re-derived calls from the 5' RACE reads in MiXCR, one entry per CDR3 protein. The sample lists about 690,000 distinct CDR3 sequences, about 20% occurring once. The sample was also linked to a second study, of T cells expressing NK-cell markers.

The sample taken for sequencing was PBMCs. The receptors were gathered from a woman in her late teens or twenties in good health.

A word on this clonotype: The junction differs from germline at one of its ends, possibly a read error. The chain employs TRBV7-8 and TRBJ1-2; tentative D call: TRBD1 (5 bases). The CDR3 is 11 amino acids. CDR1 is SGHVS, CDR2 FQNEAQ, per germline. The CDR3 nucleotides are TGTGCCAGCAGCTCCACATCGGGGGTCTACTTC. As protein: CASSSTSGVYF.

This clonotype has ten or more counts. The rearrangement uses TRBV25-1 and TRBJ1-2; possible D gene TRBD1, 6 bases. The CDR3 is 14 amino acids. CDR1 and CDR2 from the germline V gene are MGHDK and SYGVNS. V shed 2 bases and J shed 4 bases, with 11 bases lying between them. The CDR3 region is CASSEGGSGYGYTF. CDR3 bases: TGTGCCAGCAGTGAAGGGGGCTCGGGCTATGGCTACACCTTC.

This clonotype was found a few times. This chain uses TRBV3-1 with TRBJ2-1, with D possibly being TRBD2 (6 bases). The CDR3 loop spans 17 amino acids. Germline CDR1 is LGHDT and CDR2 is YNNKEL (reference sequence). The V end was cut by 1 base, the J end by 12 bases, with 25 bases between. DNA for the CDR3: TGTGCCAGCAGCCAAGGCCCTCCCGGGACTGGAATGCGGGGGCAGTTCTTC. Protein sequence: CASSQGPPGTGMRGQFF.

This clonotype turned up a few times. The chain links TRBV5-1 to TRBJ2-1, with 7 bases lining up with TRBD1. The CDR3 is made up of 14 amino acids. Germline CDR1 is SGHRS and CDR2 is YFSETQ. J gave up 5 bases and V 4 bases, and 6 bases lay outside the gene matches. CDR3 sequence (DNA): TGCGCCAGCAGCCGCCGGGACAGCCACAATGAGCAGTTCTTC. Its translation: CASSRRDSHNEQFF.

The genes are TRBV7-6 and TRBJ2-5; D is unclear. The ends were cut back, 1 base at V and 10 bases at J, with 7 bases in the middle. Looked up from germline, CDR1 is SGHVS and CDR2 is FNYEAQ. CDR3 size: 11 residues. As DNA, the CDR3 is TGTGCCAGCAGCTTAGGCAGTGTCCAGTACTTC. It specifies CASSLGSVQYF.

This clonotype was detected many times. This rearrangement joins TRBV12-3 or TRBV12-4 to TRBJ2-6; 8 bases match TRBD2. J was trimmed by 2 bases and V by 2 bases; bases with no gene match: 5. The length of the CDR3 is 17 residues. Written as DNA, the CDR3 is TGTGCCAGCAGTTTAATAGCGGGAAGTCCTGGGGCCAACGTCCTGACTTTC. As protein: CASSLIAGSPGANVLTF.

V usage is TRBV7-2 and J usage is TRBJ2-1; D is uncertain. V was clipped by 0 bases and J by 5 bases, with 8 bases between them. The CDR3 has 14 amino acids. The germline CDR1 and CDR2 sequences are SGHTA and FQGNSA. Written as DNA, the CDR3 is TGTGCCAGCAGCTTAGCCCTCCTAGACAATGAGCAGTTCTTC. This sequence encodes CASSLALLDNEQFF.

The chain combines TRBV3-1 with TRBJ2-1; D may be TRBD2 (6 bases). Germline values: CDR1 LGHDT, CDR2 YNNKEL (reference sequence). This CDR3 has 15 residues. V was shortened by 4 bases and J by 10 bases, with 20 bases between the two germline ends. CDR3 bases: TGTGCCAGCAGCCCCCGGGCGGAGGGACCGGCGGAGCAGTTCTTC. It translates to CASSPRAEGPAEQFF.

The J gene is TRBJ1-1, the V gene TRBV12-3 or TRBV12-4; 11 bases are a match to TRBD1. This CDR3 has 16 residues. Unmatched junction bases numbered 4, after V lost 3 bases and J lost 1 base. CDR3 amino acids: CASSFRGQGGNTEAFF. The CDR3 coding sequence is TGTGCCAGCAGTTTTAGGGGACAGGGGGGGAACACTGAAGCTTTCTTT.

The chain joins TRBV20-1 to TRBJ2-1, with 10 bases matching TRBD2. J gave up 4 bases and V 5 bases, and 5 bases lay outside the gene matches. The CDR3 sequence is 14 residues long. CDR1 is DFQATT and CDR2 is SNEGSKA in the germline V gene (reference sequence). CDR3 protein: CSADRTSGYNEQFF. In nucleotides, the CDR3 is TGCAGTGCTGACCGGACTAGCGGATACAATGAGCAGTTCTTC.

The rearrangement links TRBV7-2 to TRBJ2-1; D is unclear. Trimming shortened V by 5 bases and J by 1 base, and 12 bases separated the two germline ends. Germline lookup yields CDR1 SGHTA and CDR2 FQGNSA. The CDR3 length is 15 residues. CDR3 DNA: TGTGCCAGCAGCCCTCTACGCGGTTCCTACAATGAGCAGTTCTTC. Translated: CASSPLRGSYNEQFF.

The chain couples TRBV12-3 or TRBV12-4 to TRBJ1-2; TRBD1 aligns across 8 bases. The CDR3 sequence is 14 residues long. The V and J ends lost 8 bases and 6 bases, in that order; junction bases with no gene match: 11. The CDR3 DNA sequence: TGTGCCAGCGGAAGGAGCAGGGGGCACGATGGCTACACCTTC. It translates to CASGRSRGHDGYTF.

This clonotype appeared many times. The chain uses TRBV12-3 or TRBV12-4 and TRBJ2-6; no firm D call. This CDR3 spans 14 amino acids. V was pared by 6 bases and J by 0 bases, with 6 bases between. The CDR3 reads CASSTISGANVLTF. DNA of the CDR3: TGTGCCAGCAGCACAATCTCTGGGGCCAACGTCCTGACTTTC.

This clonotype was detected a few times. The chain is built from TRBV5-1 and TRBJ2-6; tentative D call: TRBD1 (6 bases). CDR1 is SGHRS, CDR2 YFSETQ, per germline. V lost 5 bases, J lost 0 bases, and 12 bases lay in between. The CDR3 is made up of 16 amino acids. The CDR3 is CASSRQESSGANVLTF. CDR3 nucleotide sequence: TGCGCCAGCAGTCGACAGGAGAGCTCTGGGGCCAACGTCCTGACTTTC. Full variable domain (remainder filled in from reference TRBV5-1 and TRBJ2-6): KAGVTQTPRYLIKTRGQQVTLSCSPISGHRSVSWYQQTPGQGLQFLFEYFSETQRNKGNFPGRFSGRQFSNSRSEMNVSTLELGDSALYLCASSRQESSGANVLTFGAGSRLTVL.

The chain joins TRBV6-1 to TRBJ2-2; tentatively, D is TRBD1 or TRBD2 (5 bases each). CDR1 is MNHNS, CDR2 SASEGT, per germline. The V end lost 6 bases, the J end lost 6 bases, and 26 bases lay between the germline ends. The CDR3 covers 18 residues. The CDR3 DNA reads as TGTGCCAGCAGGGAACACAGAGGGGTTTTAACTGTCTCCGGGGAGCTGTTTTTT. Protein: CASREHRGVLTVSGELFF.

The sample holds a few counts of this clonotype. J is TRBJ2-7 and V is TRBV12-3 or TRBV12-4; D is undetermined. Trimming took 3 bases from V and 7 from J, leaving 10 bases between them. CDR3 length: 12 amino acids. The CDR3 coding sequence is TGTGCCAGCAGTTTTGTAAAGTCGGAGCAGTACTTC. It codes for CASSFVKSEQYF.

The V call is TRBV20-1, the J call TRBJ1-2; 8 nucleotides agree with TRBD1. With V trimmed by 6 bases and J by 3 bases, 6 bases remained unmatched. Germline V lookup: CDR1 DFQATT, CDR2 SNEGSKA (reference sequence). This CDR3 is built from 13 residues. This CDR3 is CSARQGFDYGYTF. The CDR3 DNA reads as TGCAGTGCCAGACAGGGGTTTGACTATGGCTACACCTTC.